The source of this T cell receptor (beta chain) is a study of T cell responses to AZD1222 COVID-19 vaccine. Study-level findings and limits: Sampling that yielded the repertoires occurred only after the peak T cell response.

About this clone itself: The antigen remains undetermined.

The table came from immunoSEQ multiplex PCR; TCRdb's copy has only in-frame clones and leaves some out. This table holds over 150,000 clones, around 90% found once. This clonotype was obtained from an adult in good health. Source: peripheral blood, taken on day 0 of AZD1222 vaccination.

The CDR3 spells CASSFRRNSYEQYF. In DNA form, the CDR3 reads TGTGCCAGCAGTTTTCGGAGGAACTCCTACGAGCAGTACTTC. The V call is TRBV27, the J call TRBJ2-7; perhaps TRBD2 as D (5 bases). V gave up 3 bases and J gave up 0 bases, with 9 bases separating them. Germline V lookup: CDR1 MNHEY, CDR2 SMNVEV (reference sequence). The CDR3 is 14 amino acids.